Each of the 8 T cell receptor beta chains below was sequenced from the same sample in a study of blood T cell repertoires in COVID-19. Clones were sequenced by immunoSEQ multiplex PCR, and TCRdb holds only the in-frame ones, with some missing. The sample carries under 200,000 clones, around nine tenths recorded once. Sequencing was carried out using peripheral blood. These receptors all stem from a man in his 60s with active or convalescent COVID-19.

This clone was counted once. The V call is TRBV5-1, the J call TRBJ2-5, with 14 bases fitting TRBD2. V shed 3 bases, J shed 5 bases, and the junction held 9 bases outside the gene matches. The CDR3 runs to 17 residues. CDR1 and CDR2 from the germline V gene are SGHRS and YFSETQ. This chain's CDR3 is CASSSKTSGGERETQYF. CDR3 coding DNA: TGCGCCAGCAGCTCCAAGACTAGCGGGGGGGAGAGGGAGACCCAGTACTTC.

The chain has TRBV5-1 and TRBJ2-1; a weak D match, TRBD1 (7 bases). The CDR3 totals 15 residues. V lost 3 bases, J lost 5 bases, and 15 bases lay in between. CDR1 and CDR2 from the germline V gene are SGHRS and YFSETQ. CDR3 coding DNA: TGCGCCAGCAGCTCTGGAGGGGGCGCTAACAATGAGCAGTTCTTC. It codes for CASSSGGGANNEQFF.

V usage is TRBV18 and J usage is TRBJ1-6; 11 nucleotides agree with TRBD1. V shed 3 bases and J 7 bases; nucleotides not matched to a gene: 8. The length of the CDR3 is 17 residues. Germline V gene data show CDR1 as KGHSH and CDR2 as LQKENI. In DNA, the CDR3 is TGTGCCAGCTCACCCCTAGGACAGGGGGCGAGGAATTCACCCCTCCACTTT. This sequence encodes CASSPLGQGARNSPLHF. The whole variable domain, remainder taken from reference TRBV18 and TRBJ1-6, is NAGVMQNPRHLVRRRGQEARLRCSPMKGHSHVYWYRQLPEEGLKFMVYLQKENIIDESGMPKERFSAEFPKEGPSILRIQQVVRGDSAAYFCASSPLGQGARNSPLHFGNGTRLTVT.

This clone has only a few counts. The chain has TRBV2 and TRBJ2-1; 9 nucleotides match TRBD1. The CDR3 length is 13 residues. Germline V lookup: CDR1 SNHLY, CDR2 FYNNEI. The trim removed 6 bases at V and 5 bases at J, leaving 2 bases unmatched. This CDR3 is CASRRDRDNEQFF. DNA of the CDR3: TGTGCCAGCAGGCGGGACAGGGACAATGAGCAGTTCTTC.

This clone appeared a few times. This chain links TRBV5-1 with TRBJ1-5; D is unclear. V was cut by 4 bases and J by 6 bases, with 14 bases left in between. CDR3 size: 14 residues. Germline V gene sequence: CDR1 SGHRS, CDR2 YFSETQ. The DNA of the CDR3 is TGCGCCAGCAGCGAAAAGGGAGGTGGTCAGCCCCAGCATTTT. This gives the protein CASSEKGGGQPQHF.

CDR3 residues: CASSRTQVLYGYTF. CDR3 DNA: TGTGCCAGCAGCCGAACACAGGTTCTTTATGGCTACACCTTC. This chain links TRBV5-6 with TRBJ1-2, with a weak D call TRBD1 (5 bases). Trimming pared 4 bases from V and 5 bases from J, leaving 15 bases between. The CDR3 consists of 14 residues. The germline V gene has CDR1 SGHDT and CDR2 YYEEEE.

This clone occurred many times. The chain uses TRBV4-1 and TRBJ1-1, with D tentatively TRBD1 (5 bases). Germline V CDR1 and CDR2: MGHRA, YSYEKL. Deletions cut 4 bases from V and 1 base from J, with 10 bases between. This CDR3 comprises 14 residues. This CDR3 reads CASSLWGANTEAFF. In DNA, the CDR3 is TGCGCCAGCAGCCTCTGGGGCGCGAACACTGAAGCTTTCTTT.

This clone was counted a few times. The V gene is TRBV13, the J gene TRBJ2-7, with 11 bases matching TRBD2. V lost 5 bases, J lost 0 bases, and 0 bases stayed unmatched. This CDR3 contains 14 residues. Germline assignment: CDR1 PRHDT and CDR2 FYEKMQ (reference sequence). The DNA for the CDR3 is TGTGCCAGCAGCACTAGCGGGGGCTCCTACGAGCAGTACTTC. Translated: CASSTSGGSYEQYF.